The table lists the clone carrying this T cell receptor (beta chain) with many counts. The antigen is not known. This CDR3 has 12 amino acids. Trimming removed 4 bases from V and 4 bases from J, with 5 bases in between. The germline gives CDR1 SGHTA, CDR2 FQGNSA. This sample is part of a study of T-cell memory formation after mild COVID-19. Study-wide findings and caveats: Those CD4+ clones that contracted were mainly in CM and EM (CD8+ ones in EMRA). CD4/CD8 balance held among clones contracting day 15 to 85, and later expanders leaned CD4+.

TCRdb called the 5' RACE reads again in MiXCR, with one record for every CDR3 protein. Of some 210,000 distinct CDR3 sequences in the sample, about 16% are singletons; the top ten hold 2% to 2.5%. The chain recombines TRBV7-2 with TRBJ2-1, with D unclear. Sequencing was performed on PBMCs or a T cell subset sorted from them (not recorded which). The receptor comes from an adult woman who had mild COVID-19 (a few samples of this study predate the infection). Cell type and time point are not known. The CDR3 protein is CASSSYYNEQFF. The CDR3 DNA is TGTGCCAGCAGCTCCTATTACAATGAGCAGTTCTTC. The whole variable domain, filled in from reference TRBV7-2 and TRBJ2-1, reads GAGVSQSPSNKVTEKGKDVELRCDPISGHTALYWYRQSLGQGLEFLIYFQGNSAPDKSGLPSDRFSAERTGGSVSTLTIQRTQQEDSAVYLCASSSYYNEQFFGPGTRLTVL.